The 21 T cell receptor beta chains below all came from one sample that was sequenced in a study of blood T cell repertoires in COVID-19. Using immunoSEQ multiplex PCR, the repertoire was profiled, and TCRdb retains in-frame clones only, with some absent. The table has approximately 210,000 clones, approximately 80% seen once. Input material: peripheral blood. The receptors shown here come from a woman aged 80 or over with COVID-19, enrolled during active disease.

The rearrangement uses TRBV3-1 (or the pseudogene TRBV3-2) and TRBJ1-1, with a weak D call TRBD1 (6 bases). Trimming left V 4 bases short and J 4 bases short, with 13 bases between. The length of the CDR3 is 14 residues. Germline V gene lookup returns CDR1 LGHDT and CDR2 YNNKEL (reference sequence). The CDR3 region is CASSLKGGGTEAFF. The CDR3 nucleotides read TGTGCCAGCAGCCTCAAGGGGGGGGGCACTGAAGCTTTCTTT.

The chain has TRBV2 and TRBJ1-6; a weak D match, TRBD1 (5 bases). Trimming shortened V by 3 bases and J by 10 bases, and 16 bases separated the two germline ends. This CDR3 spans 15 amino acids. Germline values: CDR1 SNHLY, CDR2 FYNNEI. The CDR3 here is CASSEEGSRTSPLHF. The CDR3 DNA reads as TGTGCCAGCAGTGAGGAGGGGAGTCGTACCTCACCCCTCCACTTT.

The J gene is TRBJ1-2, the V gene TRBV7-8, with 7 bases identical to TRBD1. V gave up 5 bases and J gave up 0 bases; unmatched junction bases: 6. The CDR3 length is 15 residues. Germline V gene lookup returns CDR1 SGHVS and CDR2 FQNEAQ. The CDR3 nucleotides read TGTGCCAGCAGCCGAGGGACAGTCACTAACTATGGCTACACCTTC. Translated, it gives CASSRGTVTNYGYTF.

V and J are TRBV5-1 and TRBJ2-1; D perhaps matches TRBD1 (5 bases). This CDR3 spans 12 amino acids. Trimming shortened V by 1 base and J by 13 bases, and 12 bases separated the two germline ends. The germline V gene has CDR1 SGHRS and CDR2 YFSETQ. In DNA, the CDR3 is TGCGCCAGCAGCTTGAACCTCAGGGAACAGTTCTTC. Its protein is CASSLNLREQFF.

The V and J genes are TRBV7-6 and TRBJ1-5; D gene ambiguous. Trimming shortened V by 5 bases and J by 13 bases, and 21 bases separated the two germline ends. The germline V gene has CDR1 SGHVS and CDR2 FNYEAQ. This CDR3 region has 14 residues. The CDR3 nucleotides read TGTGCCAGCAGCCCCCAGGACTTTTTCGGGCCTCAGCATTTT. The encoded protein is CASSPQDFFGPQHF. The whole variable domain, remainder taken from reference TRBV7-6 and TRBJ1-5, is GAGVSQSPRYKVTKRGQDVALRCDPISGHVSLYWYRQALGQGPEFLTYFNYEAQQDKSGLPNDRFSAERPEGSISTLTIQRTEQRDSAMYRCASSPQDFFGPQHFGDGTRLSIL.

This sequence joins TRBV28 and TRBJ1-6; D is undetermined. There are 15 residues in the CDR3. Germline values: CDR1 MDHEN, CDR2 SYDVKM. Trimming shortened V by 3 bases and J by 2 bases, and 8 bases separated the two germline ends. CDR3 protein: CASSFVVAYNSPLHF. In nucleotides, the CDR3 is TGTGCCAGCAGTTTTGTAGTGGCCTATAATTCACCCCTCCACTTT.

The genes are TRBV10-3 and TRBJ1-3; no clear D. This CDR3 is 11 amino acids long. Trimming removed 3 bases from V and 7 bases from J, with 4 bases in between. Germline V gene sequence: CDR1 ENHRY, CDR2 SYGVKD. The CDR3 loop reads CAISELNTIYF. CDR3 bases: TGTGCCATCAGTGAACTGAACACCATATATTTT.

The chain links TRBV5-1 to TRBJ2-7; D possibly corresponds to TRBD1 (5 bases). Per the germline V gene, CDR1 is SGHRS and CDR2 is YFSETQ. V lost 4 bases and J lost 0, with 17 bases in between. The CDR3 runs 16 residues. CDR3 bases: TGCGCCAGCAGCGATTCCCGGACAACAAGCTCCTACGAGCAGTACTTC. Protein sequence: CASSDSRTTSSYEQYF.

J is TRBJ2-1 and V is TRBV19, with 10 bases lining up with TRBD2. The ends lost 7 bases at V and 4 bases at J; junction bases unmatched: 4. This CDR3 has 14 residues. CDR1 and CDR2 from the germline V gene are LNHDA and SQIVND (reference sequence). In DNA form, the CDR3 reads TGTGCCAGTACCAGCGGGAGGGGGTACAATGAGCAGTTCTTC. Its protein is CASTSGRGYNEQFF.

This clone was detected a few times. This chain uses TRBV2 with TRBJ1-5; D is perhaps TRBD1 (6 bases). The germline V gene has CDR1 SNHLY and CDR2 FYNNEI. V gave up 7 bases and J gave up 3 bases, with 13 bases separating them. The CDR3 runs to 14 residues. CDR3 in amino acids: CASTTGQYNQPQHF. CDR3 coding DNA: TGTGCCAGCACCACCGGACAGTACAATCAGCCCCAGCATTTT.

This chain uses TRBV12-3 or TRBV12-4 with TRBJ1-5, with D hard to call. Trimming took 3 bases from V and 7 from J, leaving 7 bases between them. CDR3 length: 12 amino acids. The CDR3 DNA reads TGTGCCAGCAGTTTTACCCGGCAGCCCCAGCATTTT. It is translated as CASSFTRQPQHF.

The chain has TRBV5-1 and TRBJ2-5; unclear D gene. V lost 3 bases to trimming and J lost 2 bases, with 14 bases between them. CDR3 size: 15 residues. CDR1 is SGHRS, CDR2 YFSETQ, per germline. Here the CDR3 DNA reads TGCGCCAGCAGCTCCACAGCCACCAAACAAGAGACCCAGTACTTC. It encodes CASSSTATKQETQYF.

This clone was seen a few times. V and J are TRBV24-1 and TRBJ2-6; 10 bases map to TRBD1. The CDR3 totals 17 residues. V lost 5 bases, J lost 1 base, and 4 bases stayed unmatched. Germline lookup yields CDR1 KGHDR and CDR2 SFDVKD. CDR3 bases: TGTGCCACCAGTGGGGACAGGGGTTTTTCTGGGGCCAACGTCCTGACTTTC. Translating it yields CATSGDRGFSGANVLTF.

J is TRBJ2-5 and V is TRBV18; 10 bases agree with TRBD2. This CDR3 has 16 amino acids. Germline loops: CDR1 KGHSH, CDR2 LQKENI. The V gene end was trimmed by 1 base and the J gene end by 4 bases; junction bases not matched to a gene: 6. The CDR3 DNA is TGTGCCAGCTCACCACAGCGGGGGGGCCAGGGAGAGACCCAGTACTTC. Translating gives CASSPQRGGQGETQYF.

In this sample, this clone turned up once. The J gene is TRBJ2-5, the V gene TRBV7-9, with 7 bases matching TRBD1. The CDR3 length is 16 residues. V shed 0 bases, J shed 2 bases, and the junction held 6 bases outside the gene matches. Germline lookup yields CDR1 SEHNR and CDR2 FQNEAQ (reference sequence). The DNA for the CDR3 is TGTGCCAGCAGCTTAGCCGTACAGGGGAGACAAGAGACCCAGTACTTC. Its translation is CASSLAVQGRQETQYF.

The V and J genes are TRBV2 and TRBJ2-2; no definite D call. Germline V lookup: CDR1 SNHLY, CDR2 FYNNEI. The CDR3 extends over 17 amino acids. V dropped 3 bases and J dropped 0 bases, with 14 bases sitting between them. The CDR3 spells CASSEVDFPANTGELFF. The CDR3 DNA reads TGTGCCAGCAGTGAGGTAGACTTCCCCGCGAACACCGGGGAGCTGTTTTTT.

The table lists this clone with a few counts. The CDR3 spells CASSVATSTSGIPNEQFF. The CDR3 DNA follows: TGTGCCAGCAGCGTAGCTACATCGACTAGCGGGATACCCAATGAGCAGTTCTTC. The J gene is TRBJ2-1, the V gene TRBV9; 11 bases match TRBD2. Germline assignment: CDR1 SGDLS and CDR2 YYNGEE. Unmatched junction bases numbered 11, after V lost 0 bases and J lost 6 bases. CDR3 size: 18 residues.

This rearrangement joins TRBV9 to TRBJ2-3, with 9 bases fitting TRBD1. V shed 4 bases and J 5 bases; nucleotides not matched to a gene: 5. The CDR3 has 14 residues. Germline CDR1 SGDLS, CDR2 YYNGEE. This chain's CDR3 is CASSPRTGVDTQYF. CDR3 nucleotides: TGTGCCAGCAGCCCTCGGACAGGGGTAGATACGCAGTATTTT.

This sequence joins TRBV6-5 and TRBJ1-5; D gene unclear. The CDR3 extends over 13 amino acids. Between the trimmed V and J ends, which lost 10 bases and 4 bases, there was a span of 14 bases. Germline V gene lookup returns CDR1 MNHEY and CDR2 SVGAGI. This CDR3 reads CATRAPGNQPQHF. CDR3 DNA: TGTGCCACCAGAGCCCCGGGTAATCAGCCCCAGCATTTT.

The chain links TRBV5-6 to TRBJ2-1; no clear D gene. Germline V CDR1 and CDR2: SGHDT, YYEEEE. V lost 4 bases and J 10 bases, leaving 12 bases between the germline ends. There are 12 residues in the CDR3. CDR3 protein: CASSLGMREQFF. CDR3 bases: TGTGCCAGCAGCCTAGGAATGCGGGAGCAGTTCTTC. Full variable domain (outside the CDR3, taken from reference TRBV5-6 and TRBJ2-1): DAGVTQSPTHLIKTRGQQVTLRCSPKSGHDTVSWYQQALGQGPQFIFQYYEEEERQRGNFPDRFSGHQFPNYSSELNVNALLLGDSALYLCASSLGMREQFFGPGTRLTVL.

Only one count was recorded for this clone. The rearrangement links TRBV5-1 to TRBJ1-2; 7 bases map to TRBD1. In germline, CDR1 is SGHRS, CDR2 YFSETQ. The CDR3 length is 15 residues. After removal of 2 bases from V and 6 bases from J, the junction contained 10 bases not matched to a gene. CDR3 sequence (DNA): TGCGCCAGCAGCTTTAGGACAGGAGAGAGCAATGGCTACACCTTC. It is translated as CASSFRTGESNGYTF. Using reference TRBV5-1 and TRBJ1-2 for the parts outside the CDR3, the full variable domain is KAGVTQTPRYLIKTRGQQVTLSCSPISGHRSVSWYQQTPGQGLQFLFEYFSETQRNKGNFPGRFSGRQFSNSRSEMNVSTLELGDSALYLCASSFRTGESNGYTFGSGTRLTVV.